The 15 T cell receptor beta chains listed next were all sequenced from one sample in a study of control samples from healthy donors and cancer patients. Libraries were prepared by immunoSEQ multiplex PCR; TCRdb keeps only in-frame clonotypes and omits some of them. The sample shows roughly 80,000 clones, 85% to 95% of them seen only once. Sequenced sample: blood. The receptors stem from a woman aged 55 to 70 in good health.

The V call is TRBV9, the J call TRBJ2-3; 7 nucleotides match TRBD1. V trimming: 0 bases; J trimming: 2 bases; junction bases outside the gene matches: 3. CDR1 and CDR2 from the germline V gene are SGDLS and YYNGEE. This CDR3 has 15 amino acids. CDR3 sequence reads: CASSVATGVTDTQYF. The DNA of the CDR3 is TGTGCCAGCAGCGTAGCTACAGGGGTCACAGATACGCAGTATTTT.

The chain joins TRBV9 to TRBJ1-6; the D gene is possibly TRBD1 (5 bases). V was pared by 3 bases and J by 4 bases, with 11 bases between. The CDR3 is 15 amino acids. Germline V gene sequence: CDR1 SGDLS, CDR2 YYNGEE. Written as DNA, the CDR3 is TGTGCCAGCAGCGGGAGGGGTCGATATAATTCACCCCTCCACTTT. Its translation is CASSGRGRYNSPLHF.

This clone was detected a few times. This chain links TRBV27 with TRBJ1-1, with D unclear. CDR1 and CDR2 (germline): MNHEY, SMNVEV (reference sequence). The CDR3 contains 14 residues. V lost 0 bases and J 1 base, leaving 6 bases between the germline ends. In DNA form, the CDR3 reads TGTGCCAGCAGTTTATCGGAGCCGAACACTGAAGCTTTCTTT. This encodes CASSLSEPNTEAFF.

The rearrangement joins TRBV10-2 to TRBJ1-1, with D unclear. The germline V and J ends were trimmed by 6 bases and 1 base, with 12 bases remaining between them. The length of the CDR3 is 14 residues. The germline CDR1 and CDR2 sequences are WSHSY and SAAADI. CDR3 nucleotides: TGCGCCAGCAGACGATTGAGAGAGAACACTGAAGCTTTCTTT. Amino acid sequence: CASRRLRENTEAFF.

The chain couples TRBV19 to TRBJ2-7, with TRBD1 matching 11 bases. The J segment lost 3 bases and the V segment lost 2 bases, leaving 3 bases of the junction unmatched. Germline CDR1 and CDR2: LNHDA and SQIVND (reference sequence). This CDR3 comprises 15 residues. The CDR3 coding sequence is TGTGCCAGTAGTATACGGGACAGGGGGTTCTACGAGCAGTACTTC. Protein product: CASSIRDRGFYEQYF.

The CDR3 reads CSASSSNEQYF. In nucleotides, the CDR3 is TGCAGTGCTAGCTCTAGCAACGAGCAGTACTTC. The V and J genes are TRBV20-1 and TRBJ2-7, with D maybe TRBD2 (5 bases). Germline lookup yields CDR1 DFQATT and CDR2 SNEGSKA (reference sequence). Trimming cost V 3 bases and J 5 bases, with 8 bases left between them. The CDR3 is made up of 11 amino acids.

The chain links TRBV7-9 to TRBJ2-2; D is uncertain. Germline lookup yields CDR1 SEHNR and CDR2 FQNEAQ (reference sequence). V was trimmed by 5 bases and J by 0 bases, leaving 10 bases between them. This CDR3 has 15 amino acids. In DNA, the CDR3 is TGTGCCAGCAGCCCCTACTCAACGAACACCGGGGAGCTGTTTTTT. It encodes CASSPYSTNTGELFF.

The chain recombines TRBV10-3 with TRBJ1-2; D is ambiguous. The CDR3 is 13 amino acids. Trimming took 3 bases from V and 3 from J, leaving 8 bases between them. CDR1 and CDR2 (germline): ENHRY, SYGVKD. CDR3 nucleotides: TGTGCCATCAGTGAAAACAGTTACTATGGCTACACCTTC. It translates to CAISENSYYGYTF.

The chain has TRBV6-4 and TRBJ2-5, with 9 bases fitting TRBD1. CDR3 length equals 13 residues. Germline loops: CDR1 MRHNA, CDR2 SNTAGT. J lost 5 bases, V lost 9 bases, and 7 bases had no gene match. The CDR3 nucleotides read TGTGCCAGGCGGGACAGGGTCGACGAGACCCAGTACTTC. Encoded protein: CARRDRVDETQYF.

This clone was seen just once. The J gene is TRBJ2-1, the V gene TRBV5-8; 7 bases are a match to TRBD2. Trimming took 0 bases from V and 6 from J; bases not matched to a gene: 6. This CDR3 region has 15 residues. The germline gives CDR1 SGHTS, CDR2 YDEGEE. CDR3 loop: CASSLVLSGGNEQFF. CDR3 in DNA: TGTGCCAGCAGCTTGGTGTTATCGGGGGGCAATGAGCAGTTCTTC.

This clone was counted once. V is TRBV29-1 and J is TRBJ1-2; TRBD1 matches at 7 bases. Germline V CDR1 and CDR2: SQVTM, ANQGSEA. V shed 4 bases, J shed 7 bases, and the junction held 12 bases outside the gene matches. The CDR3 covers 14 residues. The CDR3 DNA sequence: TGCAGCGTTGCCCCTGACAGGGTGGATTCTGGCTACACCTTC. It encodes CSVAPDRVDSGYTF.

This clone was observed a handful of times. This chain uses TRBV6-2 or TRBV6-3 with TRBJ2-4, with D perhaps matching TRBD1 (5 bases). The CDR3 runs 19 residues. Germline-derived CDR1 and CDR2 are MNHEY and SVGEGT. V lost 0 bases and J lost 2, with 20 bases in between. The CDR3 DNA sequence: TGTGCCAGCAGTTACTCGAGGTCAGGCAGGGTGATAACCAAAAACATTCAGTACTTC. Translated: CASSYSRSGRVITKNIQYF.

The DNA for the CDR3 is TGTGCCACCAGCAGAGATACTAGCCAAGAGACCCAGTACTTC. Translation: CATSRDTSQETQYF. V gene TRBV15 combines with J gene TRBJ2-5; possibly TRBD2 for D (5 bases). Trimming removed 0 bases from V and 1 base from J, with 6 bases in between. The CDR3 has 14 residues. The V gene's germline CDR1 is LNHNV and CDR2 YYDKDF (reference sequence).

The J gene is TRBJ1-6, the V gene TRBV6-5, with 7 bases lining up with TRBD1. This CDR3 has 15 residues. Trimming took 1 base from V and 7 from J; bases not matched to a gene: 4. Germline CDR1 is MNHEY and CDR2 is SVGAGI. The CDR3 bases are TGTGCCAGCAGTTACTTGTACAGGGGCAATTCACCCCTCCACTTT. This codes for CASSYLYRGNSPLHF.

This clone appeared a single time. The chain carries TRBV5-4 and TRBJ2-6, with unresolved D. The CDR3 loop spans 15 amino acids. The V end lost 4 bases, the J end lost 2 bases, and 10 bases lay between the germline ends. Per germline, CDR1 SGHNT and CDR2 YYREEE (reference sequence). In DNA form, the CDR3 reads TGTGCCAGCAGCCCGGAGCATCCTGGGGCCAACGTCCTGACTTTC. Protein sequence: CASSPEHPGANVLTF. Complete variable domain (other parts from reference TRBV5-4 and TRBJ2-6): ETGVTQSPTHLIKTRGQQVTLRCSSQSGHNTVSWYQQALGQGPQFIFQYYREEENGRGNFPPRFSGLQFPNYSSELNVNALELDDSALYLCASSPEHPGANVLTFGAGSRLTVL.